Listed here are 24 T cell receptor beta chains from one sample, sequenced in a study of blood T cell repertoires in COVID-19. Clones were sequenced by immunoSEQ multiplex PCR, and TCRdb holds only the in-frame ones, with some missing. The sample yields approximately 180,000 clones, less than 85% seen once. What was sequenced was PBMCs or T cells enriched from blood (not recorded which). The receptors derive from a woman in her sixties or seventies with acute COVID-19.

This chain links TRBV7-2 with TRBJ2-4; D remains ambiguous. V was cut by 4 bases and J by 0 bases, with 4 bases left in between. This CDR3 spans 13 amino acids. Germline V gene data show CDR1 as SGHTA and CDR2 as FQGNSA. The CDR3 loop reads CASSSLAKNIQYF. DNA of the CDR3: TGTGCCAGCAGCTCCTTAGCCAAAAACATTCAGTACTTC.

The CDR3 DNA is TGCGCCAGCAGCCGACTAGCGGTTTTAGCGGAGACCCAGTACTTC. This encodes CASSRLAVLAETQYF. This sequence joins TRBV5-1 and TRBJ2-5, with 9 positions matching TRBD2. The ends lost 4 bases at V and 5 bases at J; junction bases unmatched: 9. Germline V gene data show CDR1 as SGHRS and CDR2 as YFSETQ. The CDR3 is 15 amino acids.

This clone appeared a few times. The J gene is TRBJ1-5, the V gene TRBV30; D is possibly TRBD1 (6 bases). Deletions cut 0 bases from V and 0 bases from J, with 21 bases between. This CDR3 comprises 19 residues. CDR1 is GTSNPN, CDR2 SVGIG, per germline (reference sequence). CDR3 coding DNA: TGTGCCTGGAGTGTAGGGGGAGCACCTCGACTTTATAGCAATCAGCCCCAGCATTTT. Amino acid sequence: CAWSVGGAPRLYSNQPQHF.

The chain links TRBV5-1 to TRBJ2-7; D unresolved. The CDR3 spans 14 residues. Deletions cut 2 bases from V and 0 bases from J, with 9 bases between. CDR1 and CDR2 (germline): SGHRS, YFSETQ. CDR3 amino acids: CASSLGGSSYEQYV. The CDR3 DNA reads TGCGCCAGCAGCTTAGGCGGAAGCTCCTACGAGCAGTACGTC.

This chain links TRBV18 with TRBJ1-5; tentatively, D is TRBD1 (6 bases). CDR3 size: 14 residues. Trimming took off 6 bases at V and 3 bases at J, with 12 bases between the two ends. Germline lookup yields CDR1 KGHSH and CDR2 LQKENI. The CDR3 bases are TGTGCCAGCTCGCCTACAGGGAACAATCAGCCCCAGCATTTT. Residues: CASSPTGNNQPQHF.

This clone was observed a few times. The rearrangement joins TRBV5-6 to TRBJ2-2; 12 bases agree with TRBD2. V shed 1 base and J 8 bases; nucleotides not matched to a gene: 0. The CDR3 has 14 amino acids. The germline gives CDR1 SGHDT, CDR2 YYEEEE. CDR3 sequence: CASSLTSGRGELFF. The CDR3 DNA is TGTGCCAGCAGCTTGACTAGCGGGAGGGGGGAGCTGTTTTTT. Drawing the rest from reference TRBV5-6 and TRBJ2-2, the complete variable domain is DAGVTQSPTHLIKTRGQQVTLRCSPKSGHDTVSWYQQALGQGPQFIFQYYEEEERQRGNFPDRFSGHQFPNYSSELNVNALLLGDSALYLCASSLTSGRGELFFGEGSRLTVL.

The chain combines TRBV19 with TRBJ2-6; D gene ambiguous. Trimming left V 6 bases short and J 2 bases short, with 11 bases between. Germline loops: CDR1 LNHDA, CDR2 SQIVND (reference sequence). The length of the CDR3 is 15 residues. The CDR3 sequence is CASRIREAGANVLTF. In DNA form, the CDR3 reads TGTGCCAGTAGGATCCGTGAGGCTGGGGCCAACGTCCTGACTTTC.

The gene calls are TRBV7-9 and TRBJ1-6; D may be TRBD1 (6 bases). The V end lost 3 bases, the J end lost 8 bases, and 11 bases lay between the germline ends. Germline V CDR1 and CDR2: SEHNR, FQNEAQ (reference sequence). The CDR3 length is 14 residues. CDR3 sequence: CASSLGQGYSPLHF. The CDR3 DNA sequence: TGTGCCAGCAGCTTGGGCCAGGGGTATTCACCCCTCCACTTT.

The table lists this clone with a few counts. This chain uses TRBV7-2 with TRBJ1-6; 7 nucleotides match TRBD1. With V trimmed by 0 bases and J by 9 bases, 11 bases remained unmatched. Germline CDR1 SGHTA, CDR2 FQGNSA. The CDR3 is made up of 17 amino acids. The CDR3 DNA sequence: TGTGCCAGCAGCTTAGCCTCACCCCGACAGGGTGGTTCACCCCTCCACTTT. This gives the protein CASSLASPRQGGSPLHF. The full variable domain, with the rest looked up from reference TRBV7-2 and TRBJ1-6, is GAGVSQSPSNKVTEKGKDVELRCDPISGHTALYWYRQSLGQGLEFLIYFQGNSAPDKSGLPSDRFSAERTGGSVSTLTIQRTQQEDSAVYLCASSLASPRQGGSPLHFGNGTRLTVT.

The rearrangement joins TRBV5-5 to TRBJ1-5, with 7 positions matching TRBD1. Germline V gene lookup returns CDR1 SGHKS and CDR2 YYEKEE (reference sequence). Trimming took 4 bases from V and 1 from J; bases not matched to a gene: 5. The CDR3 is made up of 15 amino acids. CDR3 sequence reads: CASSTGTVSNQPQHF. CDR3 DNA sequence: TGTGCCAGCAGCACCGGGACAGTAAGCAATCAGCCCCAGCATTTT.

The chain is built from TRBV19 and TRBJ1-1; 9 nucleotides agree with TRBD1. CDR3 length: 15 amino acids. Losses at the gene ends were 3 bases for V and 3 bases for J; bases not matched to a gene: 5. CDR1 and CDR2 (germline): LNHDA, SQIVND (reference sequence). The CDR3 spells CASSMDRGRDTEAFF. The CDR3 DNA is TGTGCCAGTAGTATGGACAGGGGCCGGGACACTGAAGCTTTCTTT.

The chain carries TRBV28 and TRBJ1-1; 7 bases are shared with TRBD1. The CDR3 loop spans 14 amino acids. The V gene's germline CDR1 is MDHEN and CDR2 SYDVKM. The V and J ends lost 5 bases and 5 bases, in that order; junction bases with no gene match: 8. The CDR3 DNA reads TGTGCCAGCAGTCCCGAGGGGGCGAGGACTGAAGCTTTCTTT. Its protein product is CASSPEGARTEAFF.

As DNA, the CDR3 is TGTGCCAGCAGCTCCAGGACAGTGCAGAATTCACCCCTCCACTTT. This sequence encodes CASSSRTVQNSPLHF. The chain uses TRBV7-2 and TRBJ1-6; a weak D match, TRBD1 (6 bases). Deletions cut 4 bases from V and 7 bases from J, with 14 bases between. Per germline, CDR1 SGHTA and CDR2 FQGNSA. The CDR3 has 15 amino acids.

This clone was seen only once. The genes are TRBV21-1 and TRBJ2-7; the tabulated D call, TRBD2, remains unverified against the DNA. TRBV21-1 is given as a pseudogene. This CDR3 spans 13 amino acids. DNA for the CDR3: TGTGCCAGCAATGGGGGGGCCTCCTACGAGCAGTACTTC. Translating gives CASNGGASYEQYF.

The chain carries TRBV28 and TRBJ1-6, with 8 bases lining up with TRBD1. The CDR3 consists of 17 residues. Germline V gene lookup returns CDR1 MDHEN and CDR2 SYDVKM. With 1 base clipped from V and 7 bases from J, the junction kept 9 bases outside the gene matches. The CDR3 region has the DNA TGTGCCAGCAGTTTATCTCGCATGGGGACAGGCAATTCACCCCTCCACTTT. Its protein is CASSLSRMGTGNSPLHF. The full variable domain, rest sourced from reference TRBV28 and TRBJ1-6, is DVKVTQSSRYLVKRTGEKVFLECVQDMDHENMFWYRQDPGLGLRLIYFSYDVKMKEKGDIPEGYSVSREKKERFSLILESASTNQTSMYLCASSLSRMGTGNSPLHFGNGTRLTVT.

The V and J genes are TRBV19 and TRBJ1-2; 7 positions match TRBD1. The V and J ends lost 3 bases and 1 base, in that order; junction bases with no gene match: 2. Germline assignment: CDR1 LNHDA and CDR2 SQIVND (reference sequence). The CDR3 sequence is 14 residues long. CDR3 region: CASSMGQNNYGYTF. The CDR3 DNA follows: TGTGCCAGTAGTATGGGACAGAATAACTATGGCTACACCTTC.

The J gene is TRBJ2-5, the V gene TRBV11-2; TRBD1 agrees at 7 bases. This CDR3 is 14 amino acids long. The germline V gene has CDR1 SGHAT and CDR2 FQNNGV. V lost 5 bases, J lost 4 bases, and 7 bases stayed unmatched. The CDR3 loop is CASSQPGQSETQYF. The CDR3 DNA is TGTGCCAGCAGCCAGCCGGGACAGTCAGAGACCCAGTACTTC.

CDR3 residues: CASSFEAGAGKTQYF. The CDR3 DNA reads as TGCGCCAGCAGCTTCGAAGCGGGAGCAGGAAAGACCCAGTACTTC. This chain uses TRBV5-1 with TRBJ2-5; 8 bases align to TRBD2. Germline loops: CDR1 SGHRS, CDR2 YFSETQ. This CDR3 region has 15 residues. Trimming cost V 2 bases and J 6 bases; bases outside gene matches: 9.

The chain carries TRBV9 and TRBJ2-7; perhaps TRBD2 as D (6 bases). Germline V lookup: CDR1 SGDLS, CDR2 YYNGEE. Between the trimmed V and J ends, which lost 0 bases and 5 bases, there was a span of 12 bases. CDR3 length equals 14 residues. The CDR3 bases are TGTGCCAGCAGCGTAGCGGGAGTCAACAACGAGCAGTACTTC. Translation gives CASSVAGVNNEQYF.

The genes are TRBV7-9 and TRBJ2-1; D ambiguous. The CDR3 runs to 14 residues. V was clipped by 2 bases and J by 6 bases, with 11 bases between them. Per germline, CDR1 SEHNR and CDR2 FQNEAQ (reference sequence). The chain's CDR3 is CASSLTRIFNEQFF. The DNA for the CDR3 is TGTGCCAGCAGCTTAACGAGAATCTTCAATGAGCAGTTCTTC.

V usage is TRBV30 and J usage is TRBJ2-6; D is unresolved. This CDR3 is built from 16 residues. Germline-derived CDR1 and CDR2 are GTSNPN and SVGIG (reference sequence). Trimming removed 1 base from V and 0 bases from J, with 10 bases in between. CDR3 coding DNA: TGTGCCTGGAGTGCGTTCCAACTCTCTGGGGCCAACGTCCTGACTTTC. Translated, it gives CAWSAFQLSGANVLTF.

This clone was counted only a few times. J is TRBJ2-7 and V is TRBV11-2, with a possible D match to TRBD1 (6 bases). V lost 1 base and J 2 bases, leaving 9 bases between the germline ends. CDR1 and CDR2 from the germline V gene are SGHAT and FQNNGV. This CDR3 is built from 14 residues. For the CDR3, the DNA is TGTGCCAGCAGCTTAGGGACAGCTCCCTACGAGCAGTACGTC. Translated, it gives CASSLGTAPYEQYV.

The V call is TRBV7-2, the J call TRBJ1-4; 9 positions agree with TRBD1. Germline lookup yields CDR1 SGHTA and CDR2 FQGNSA. The CDR3 covers 13 residues. V shed 5 bases and J 9 bases; nucleotides not matched to a gene: 4. The CDR3 protein is CASSADRGKKLFF. As DNA, the CDR3 is TGTGCCAGCAGCGCTGACAGGGGGAAAAAACTGTTTTTT.

The chain joins TRBV11-2 to TRBJ2-2; maybe TRBD1 (5 bases). With 1 base removed from V and 1 base from J, the gap between germline ends came to 10 bases. CDR3 size: 16 residues. Germline V gene lookup returns CDR1 SGHAT and CDR2 FQNNGV. CDR3 residues: CASSLVRGKNTGELFF. CDR3 nucleotides: TGTGCCAGCAGCTTAGTAAGGGGAAAGAACACCGGGGAGCTGTTTTTT.